The 26 T cell receptor beta chains listed next were all sequenced from one sample in a study of shared clonotypes between healthy human individuals. Profiling relied on immunoSEQ multiplex PCR, and the TCRdb table lists in-frame clones only, not all of them. The sample records about 1.5 million clones, 95% to 99% being singletons. The sequencing input was naive CD4+ T cells sorted from blood. Subset: CD45RA+ positively selected. These receptor sequences come from a man aged 25 to 45 in good health.

J is TRBJ2-1 and V is TRBV5-4; no clear D. Germline-derived CDR1 and CDR2 are SGHNT and YYREEE (reference sequence). This CDR3 comprises 12 residues. Trimming took off 5 bases at V and 6 bases at J, with 9 bases between the two ends. CDR3 sequence reads: CASSQYSNEQFF. The CDR3 DNA reads as TGTGCCAGCAGTCAGTACTCCAATGAGCAGTTCTTC.

The chain combines TRBV7-6 with TRBJ2-1; no clear D. This CDR3 contains 15 residues. Trimming removed 1 base from V and 0 bases from J, with 7 bases in between. The V gene's germline CDR1 is SGHVS and CDR2 FNYEAQ. CDR3 coding DNA: TGTGCCAGCAGCTTAGAGCAGAGCTCCTACAATGAGCAGTTCTTC. Its translation: CASSLEQSSYNEQFF.

The V gene is TRBV2, the J gene TRBJ2-7, with TRBD1 matching over 7 bases. Germline V lookup: CDR1 SNHLY, CDR2 FYNNEI. Trimming at V came to 4 bases and at J to 9 bases, leaving 3 bases not matched to a gene. CDR3 length: 11 residues. The CDR3 region is CASSGDRPQYF. For the CDR3, the DNA is TGTGCCAGCAGTGGGGACAGACCGCAGTACTTC.

The V and J genes are TRBV18 and TRBJ2-7; maybe TRBD2 (5 bases). The germline CDR1 and CDR2 sequences are KGHSH and LQKENI. V shed 5 bases and J shed 5 bases, with 10 bases lying between them. CDR3 length: 12 residues. This CDR3 reads CASSAAGNEQYF. The CDR3 DNA reads TGTGCCAGCTCAGCAGCCGGGAACGAGCAGTACTTC. The full variable domain, rest sourced from reference TRBV18 and TRBJ2-7, is NAGVMQNPRHLVRRRGQEARLRCSPMKGHSHVYWYRQLPEEGLKFMVYLQKENIIDESGMPKERFSAEFPKEGPSILRIQQVVRGDSAAYFCASSAAGNEQYFGPGTRLTVT.

J is TRBJ2-3 and V is TRBV30; 7 bases map to TRBD2. Trimming cost V 1 base and J 1 base; bases outside gene matches: 8. CDR3 length equals 16 residues. Per the germline V gene, CDR1 is GTSNPN and CDR2 is SVGIG (reference sequence). CDR3 bases: TGTGCCTGGAGTGGTACCCTAGCGGTAGGCACAGATACGCAGTATTTT. It translates to CAWSGTLAVGTDTQYF.

This chain uses TRBV7-9 with TRBJ1-2; TRBD1 agrees at 9 bases. CDR1 and CDR2 from the germline V gene are SEHNR and FQNEAQ (reference sequence). The CDR3 is 14 residues long. V lost 7 bases to trimming and J lost 7 bases; unmatched junction nucleotides: 10. CDR3 amino acids: CASTTGTGSFGYTF. CDR3 coding DNA: TGTGCCAGCACCACCGGGACAGGGTCCTTTGGCTACACCTTC.

The rearrangement joins TRBV2 to TRBJ2-7; D is unclear. Germline values: CDR1 SNHLY, CDR2 FYNNEI. The V end lost 6 bases, the J end lost 0 bases, and 21 bases lay between the germline ends. The CDR3 runs 17 residues. This CDR3 reads CASRYLLGRLSSYEQYF. CDR3 DNA sequence: TGTGCCAGCAGGTACCTCCTTGGAAGGCTGAGCTCCTACGAGCAGTACTTC. The entire variable domain, with the rest obtained from reference TRBV2 and TRBJ2-7, is as follows: EPEVTQTPSHQVTQMGQEVILRCVPISNHLYFYWYRQILGQKVEFLVSFYNNEISEKSEIFDDQFSVERPDGSNFTLKIRSTKLEDSAMYFCASRYLLGRLSSYEQYFGPGTRLTVT.

The chain couples TRBV19 to TRBJ2-5; 9 nucleotides match TRBD2. This CDR3 comprises 14 residues. The V gene end was trimmed by 5 bases and the J gene end by 7 bases; junction bases not matched to a gene: 8. Per germline, CDR1 LNHDA and CDR2 SQIVND (reference sequence). CDR3 sequence reads: CASSLREGPGTQYF. In DNA, the CDR3 is TGTGCCAGTAGTTTGCGGGAGGGCCCTGGGACCCAGTACTTC.

This chain connects TRBV29-1 to TRBJ1-3; D not resolved. This CDR3 comprises 13 residues. With 4 bases removed from V and 0 bases from J, the gap between germline ends came to 7 bases. The germline V gene encodes CDR1 SQVTM and CDR2 ANQGSEA. The CDR3 nucleotides read TGCAGCGTTGCTTGGAGCTCTGGAAACACCATATATTTT. As protein: CSVAWSSGNTIYF.

V is TRBV7-2 and J is TRBJ2-3; 8 bases agree with TRBD2. Germline CDR1 SGHTA, CDR2 FQGNSA. There are 16 residues in the CDR3. Trimming at V came to 4 bases and at J to 0 bases, leaving 6 bases not matched to a gene. This CDR3 reads CASSYRTSSSTDTQYF. The CDR3 coding sequence is TGTGCCAGCAGCTACCGGACTAGCTCTAGCACAGATACGCAGTATTTT.

The chain carries TRBV29-1 and TRBJ2-1; D possibly corresponds to TRBD1 (5 bases). Germline assignment: CDR1 SQVTM and CDR2 ANQGSEA. Trimming took 6 bases from V and 4 from J, leaving 10 bases between them. There are 12 residues in the CDR3. Here the CDR3 DNA reads TGCAGCGTCCGCAGGGCTTACAATGAGCAGTTCTTC. Protein: CSVRRAYNEQFF.

A note on this clone: The identical CDR3 is also encoded by other nucleotide sequences in the sample. The chain uses TRBV20-1 and TRBJ1-3; the D is unclear. The CDR3 has 11 amino acids. V lost 2 bases and J lost 6, with 5 bases in between. Germline V gene data show CDR1 as DFQATT and CDR2 as SNEGSKA (reference sequence). The CDR3 DNA reads as TGCAGTGCTAGATTGGTAAACACCATATATTTT. The encoded protein is CSARLVNTIYF.

This chain joins TRBV7-3 and TRBJ1-1; D uncertain. Looked up from germline, CDR1 is SGHTA and CDR2 is FQGTGA. Trimming stripped 4 bases from V and 1 base from J, with 7 bases between. This CDR3 has 13 amino acids. The CDR3 DNA reads TGTGCCAGCAGCTCCCACCGGAACACTGAAGCTTTCTTT. It specifies CASSSHRNTEAFF.

V gene TRBV6-1 combines with J gene TRBJ2-1; D is unresolved. Germline values: CDR1 MNHNS, CDR2 SASEGT. The CDR3 is made up of 12 amino acids. With 2 bases removed from V and 8 bases from J, the gap between germline ends came to 7 bases. Here the CDR3 DNA reads TGTGCCAGCAGTGAAAGCCGTTATGAGCAGTTCTTC. Translating it yields CASSESRYEQFF.

With respect to this clone: Other DNA sequences in the same sample also yield this CDR3. The chain uses TRBV2 and TRBJ1-4; 10 bases agree with TRBD1. This CDR3 has 14 residues. Losses at the gene ends were 4 bases for V and 5 bases for J; bases not matched to a gene: 1. In germline, CDR1 is SNHLY, CDR2 FYNNEI. CDR3 DNA: TGTGCCAGCAGTGGACAGGGGGCCAATGAAAAACTGTTTTTT. Amino acids: CASSGQGANEKLFF.

The table lists this clone with a count of one. V is TRBV19 and J is TRBJ2-7; 7 bases match TRBD1. The germline gives CDR1 LNHDA, CDR2 SQIVND (reference sequence). This CDR3 spans 15 amino acids. V trimming: 3 bases; J trimming: 1 base; junction bases outside the gene matches: 6. The chain's CDR3 is CASSMTGLGSYEQYF. The CDR3 DNA sequence: TGTGCCAGTAGTATGACAGGGCTTGGATCCTACGAGCAGTACTTC.

CDR3 sequence (DNA): TGTGCCAGCAGCTTAGGCTCCGGGACAGCTACCGGGGAGCTGTTTTTT. It is translated as CASSLGSGTATGELFF. This rearrangement joins TRBV7-6 to TRBJ2-2; the match to TRBD1 covers 7 bases. V gave up 1 base and J gave up 5 bases; unmatched junction bases: 7. Per the germline V gene, CDR1 is SGHVS and CDR2 is FNYEAQ. CDR3 size: 16 residues. Drawing the rest from reference TRBV7-6 and TRBJ2-2, the complete variable domain is GAGVSQSPRYKVTKRGQDVALRCDPISGHVSLYWYRQALGQGPEFLTYFNYEAQQDKSGLPNDRFSAERPEGSISTLTIQRTEQRDSAMYRCASSLGSGTATGELFFGEGSRLTVL.

Of note for this clone: Other DNA sequences within the sample encode an identical CDR3. The V gene is TRBV2, the J gene TRBJ1-1, with D unclear. Trimming cost V 4 bases and J 0 bases, with 6 bases left between them. The germline V gene encodes CDR1 SNHLY and CDR2 FYNNEI. CDR3 length: 13 amino acids. CDR3 residues: CASSVGLNTEAFF. CDR3 DNA sequence: TGTGCCAGCAGTGTGGGGTTGAACACTGAAGCTTTCTTT.

This chain joins TRBV30 and TRBJ2-3; D not resolved. This CDR3 is 13 amino acids long. V was cut by 6 bases and J by 1 base, with 11 bases left in between. Germline V lookup: CDR1 GTSNPN, CDR2 SVGIG (reference sequence). As DNA, the CDR3 is TGTGCCTGCCTTTGGGAACGCACAGATACGCAGTATTTT. This gives the protein CACLWERTDTQYF.

The chain has TRBV7-2 and TRBJ2-3, with TRBD2 identical over 9 bases. The V gene end was trimmed by 4 bases and the J gene end by 1 base; junction bases not matched to a gene: 6. The germline gives CDR1 SGHTA, CDR2 FQGNSA. The CDR3 is 16 residues long. CDR3 amino acids: CASSYKVAGGTDTQYF. As DNA, the CDR3 is TGTGCCAGCAGCTATAAGGTAGCGGGAGGCACAGATACGCAGTATTTT.

The chain has TRBV29-1 and TRBJ2-1; D is possibly TRBD1 (6 bases). The CDR3 is 13 amino acids. The germline V gene has CDR1 SQVTM and CDR2 ANQGSEA. The V end was cut by 6 bases, the J end by 2 bases, with 11 bases between. The CDR3 loop reads CSVVRDTYNEQFF. CDR3 DNA sequence: TGCAGCGTGGTCCGGGACACCTACAATGAGCAGTTCTTC.

V usage is TRBV18 and J usage is TRBJ2-1; no clear D. From germline, CDR1 is KGHSH and CDR2 LQKENI. Deletions cut 4 bases from V and 6 bases from J, with 10 bases between. This CDR3 spans 13 amino acids. The CDR3 sequence: CASSLAVGNEQFF. For the CDR3, the DNA is TGTGCCAGCTCACTGGCGGTGGGCAATGAGCAGTTCTTC.

Of note for this clone: The same CDR3 is also encoded by other DNA sequences in this sample. V gene TRBV9 combines with J gene TRBJ2-2; possibly TRBD2 for D (5 bases). In germline, CDR1 is SGDLS, CDR2 YYNGEE. With 3 bases removed from V and 5 bases from J, the gap between germline ends came to 8 bases. CDR3 length equals 13 residues. CDR3 sequence (DNA): TGTGCCAGCAGCGCCGGAGGAACCGGGGAGCTGTTTTTT. The encoded protein is CASSAGGTGELFF.

This clone was observed once. The V gene is TRBV18, the J gene TRBJ2-3, with 8 bases aligning to TRBD1. CDR3 length equals 14 residues. From germline, CDR1 is KGHSH and CDR2 LQKENI. J was trimmed by 4 bases and V by 2 bases; bases with no gene match: 2. The CDR3 bases are TGTGCCAGCTCACCAGCAGGGGGCTCAGATACGCAGTATTTT. Amino acids: CASSPAGGSDTQYF.

The rearrangement uses TRBV10-3 and TRBJ2-5, with a possible D match to TRBD1 (5 bases). V dropped 7 bases and J dropped 2 bases, with 14 bases sitting between them. Germline V gene data show CDR1 as ENHRY and CDR2 as SYGVKD. The length of the CDR3 is 14 residues. CDR3 region: CAIKEPDRQETQYF. CDR3 DNA: TGTGCCATCAAGGAACCCGACAGACAAGAGACCCAGTACTTC.

Only one count was recorded for this clone. The genes are TRBV5-4 and TRBJ1-2, with D unclear. CDR3 length: 13 amino acids. Germline V gene sequence: CDR1 SGHNT, CDR2 YYREEE (reference sequence). Trimming took off 2 bases at V and 4 bases at J, with 9 bases between the two ends. CDR3 coding DNA: TGTGCCAGCAGCTTTAGGTCGGGCTATGGCTACACCTTC. Protein: CASSFRSGYGYTF.